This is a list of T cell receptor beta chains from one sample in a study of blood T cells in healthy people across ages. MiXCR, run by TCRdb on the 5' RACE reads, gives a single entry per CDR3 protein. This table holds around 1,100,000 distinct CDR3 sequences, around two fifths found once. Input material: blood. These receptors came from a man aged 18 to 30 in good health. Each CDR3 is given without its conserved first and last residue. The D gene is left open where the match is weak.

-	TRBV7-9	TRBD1	ASSSGQYNEQY
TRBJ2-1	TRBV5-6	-	ASSVIEGESYNEQF
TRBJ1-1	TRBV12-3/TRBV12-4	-	ASSSMTASDMNTEAF
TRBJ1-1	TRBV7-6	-	ASSSTTVGSTEAF
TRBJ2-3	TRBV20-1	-	SAVPSVRRTDTQY
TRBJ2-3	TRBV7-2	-	ASSQGNYVDTQY
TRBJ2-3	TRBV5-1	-	ASSFLLAGAADTQY
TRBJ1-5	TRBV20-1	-	SPYGGRGNQPQH
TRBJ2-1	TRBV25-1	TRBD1	ASSETTGNEQF
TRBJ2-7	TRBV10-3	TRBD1	ASGGQQNYEQY
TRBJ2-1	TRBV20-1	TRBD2	SANPSSGGAGEQF
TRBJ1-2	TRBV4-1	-	ASSHDRSAYGYT
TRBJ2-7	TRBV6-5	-	ASSSPSRNEQY
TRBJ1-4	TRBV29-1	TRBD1	SADGDRGGKLF
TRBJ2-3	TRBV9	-	AGSVGRGDTQY
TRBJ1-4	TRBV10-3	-	TISESGGANEKLF
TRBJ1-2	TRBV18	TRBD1	ASSQGQGSGYT
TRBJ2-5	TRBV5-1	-	ASSLNEEETQY
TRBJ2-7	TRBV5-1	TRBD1	ASSPGQVVFEQY
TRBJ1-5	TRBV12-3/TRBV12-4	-	ASSSYQPQH
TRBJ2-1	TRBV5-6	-	ASSPGVNEQF
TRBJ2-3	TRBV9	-	ASSVGGRPDTQY
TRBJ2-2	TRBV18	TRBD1	ASSRSTGPTGELF
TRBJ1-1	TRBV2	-	ASSEEGGLFTEAF
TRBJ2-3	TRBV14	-	ASSQGGPSDTQY
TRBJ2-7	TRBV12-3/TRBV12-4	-	ASVTGGDYEQY
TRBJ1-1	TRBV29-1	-	SVQMTGCEAF
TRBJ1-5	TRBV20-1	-	SARGARAQPQH
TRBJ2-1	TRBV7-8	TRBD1	ASSLQGQGRNNEQF
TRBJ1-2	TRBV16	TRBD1	ASSPDRGNGYT
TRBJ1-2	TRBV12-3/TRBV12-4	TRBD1	ASSLQSTGGGYT
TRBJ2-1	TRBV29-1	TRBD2	SVGAGAAQYNEQF
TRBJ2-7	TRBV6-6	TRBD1	ASRTGDEQY
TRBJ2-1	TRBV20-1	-	SAMGAGQTYNEQF
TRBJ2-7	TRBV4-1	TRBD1	ASSQGQGAYEQY
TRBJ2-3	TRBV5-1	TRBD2	ASSSTTSGGATDTQY
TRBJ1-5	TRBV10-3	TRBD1	AIGDSDNQPQH
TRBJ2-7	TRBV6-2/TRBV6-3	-	ASSYPSRTEGYEQY
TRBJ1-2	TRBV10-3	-	AISESSGGGGYT
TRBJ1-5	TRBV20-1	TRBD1	SALDRGYSNQPQH
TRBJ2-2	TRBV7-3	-	ASSPKVNTGELF
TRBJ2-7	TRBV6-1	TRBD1	ASRRGTGESYEQY
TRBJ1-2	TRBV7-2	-	ASSFLSANYGYT
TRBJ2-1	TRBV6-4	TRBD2	ASSDSPLAGGQDEQF
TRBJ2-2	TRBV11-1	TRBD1	ASSGELGQGAGELF
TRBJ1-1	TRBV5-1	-	ASSLAGTENTEAF
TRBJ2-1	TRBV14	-	ANSQGAGEQF
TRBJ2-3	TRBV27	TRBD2	ASRRLASTDTQY
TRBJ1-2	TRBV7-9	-	ASSLIQYGYT
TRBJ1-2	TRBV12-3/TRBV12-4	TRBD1	ASSLRDRGEGVYGYT
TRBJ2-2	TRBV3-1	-	ASSQGPQYTGELF
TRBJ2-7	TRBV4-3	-	ASSQEREGTYEQY
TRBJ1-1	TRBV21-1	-	ASSKEVTGYEAF
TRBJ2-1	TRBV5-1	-	ASSLVSSHSSYNEQF
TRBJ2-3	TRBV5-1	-	ASSLVLDTDTQY
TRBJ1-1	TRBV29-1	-	SVEAQAYTEAF
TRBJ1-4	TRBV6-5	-	ANRRGSEKLF
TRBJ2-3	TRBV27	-	ASSLYTGGGTDTQY
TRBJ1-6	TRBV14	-	ASSRRHPSPLH